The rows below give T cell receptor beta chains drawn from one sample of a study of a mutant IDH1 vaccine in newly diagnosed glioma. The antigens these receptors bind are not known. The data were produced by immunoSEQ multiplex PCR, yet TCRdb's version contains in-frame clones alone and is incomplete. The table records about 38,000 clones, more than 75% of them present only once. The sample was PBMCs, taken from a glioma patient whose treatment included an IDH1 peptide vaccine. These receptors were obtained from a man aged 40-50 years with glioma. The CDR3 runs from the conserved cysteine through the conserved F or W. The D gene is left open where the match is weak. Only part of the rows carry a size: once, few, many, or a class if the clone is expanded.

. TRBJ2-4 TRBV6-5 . CASRMGGPENIQYF TGTGCCAGCAGAATGGGGGGCCCCGAAAACATTCAGTACTTC
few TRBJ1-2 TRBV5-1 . CASSLEPGTAYGYTF TGCGCCAGCAGCTTGGAGCCGGGAACGGCCTATGGCTACACCTTC
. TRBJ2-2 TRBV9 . CASSVSLSTGELFF TGTGCCAGCAGCGTATCCTTATCCACCGGGGAGCTGTTTTTT
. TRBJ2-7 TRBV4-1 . CASSEARLAQYEQYF TGCGCCAGCAGCGAAGCCCGGTTAGCCCAATACGAGCAGTACTTC
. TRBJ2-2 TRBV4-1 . CASSQALLGLINTGELFF TGCGCCAGCAGCCAAGCCTTGCTGGGACTCATAAACACCGGGGAGCTGTTTTTT
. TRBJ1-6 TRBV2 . CASRTDSTNSPLHF TGTGCCAGCAGGACGGACAGCACAAATTCACCCCTCCACTTT
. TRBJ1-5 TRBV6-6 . CASSLIGGGSNQPQHF TGTGCCAGCAGCCTAATTGGGGGCGGGAGCAATCAGCCCCAGCATTTT
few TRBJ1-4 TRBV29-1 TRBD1 CSATVRDRGIVF TGCAGCGCCACCGTCCGGGACAGGGGAATAGTTTTT
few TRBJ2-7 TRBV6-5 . CASSSNYEQYF TGTGCCAGCAGTTCAAACTACGAGCAGTACTTC
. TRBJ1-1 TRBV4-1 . CASSRGGRNTEAFF TGCGCCAGCAGCCGAGGTGGCAGGAACACTGAAGCTTTCTTT
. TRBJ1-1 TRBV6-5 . CASSEFSGRAFF TGTGCCAGCAGTGAGTTTTCAGGGCGCGCTTTCTTT
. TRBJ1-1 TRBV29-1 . CSVGGDGTEAFF TGCAGCGTTGGAGGGGATGGGACTGAAGCTTTCTTT
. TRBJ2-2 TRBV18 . CASSTTGTETGELFF TGTGCCAGCTCAACAACCGGGACGGAGACCGGGGAGCTGTTTTTT
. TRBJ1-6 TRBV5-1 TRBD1 CASSPGDRYNSPLHF TGCGCCAGCAGCCCGGGGGACAGGTATAATTCACCCCTCCACTTT
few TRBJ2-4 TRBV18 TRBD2 CASSPPGTSGGRQYF TGTGCCAGCTCACCACCAGGGACTAGCGGGGGGCGACAGTACTTC
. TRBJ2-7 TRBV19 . CASSIDYSSPYEQYF TGTGCCAGTAGTATAGATTACTCGAGTCCCTACGAGCAGTACTTC
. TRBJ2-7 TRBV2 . CASWSGLTPYEQYF TGTGCCAGCTGGTCGGGACTTACCCCCTACGAGCAGTACTTC
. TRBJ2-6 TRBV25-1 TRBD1 CASSDAWQGAGGANVLTF TGTGCCAGCAGTGATGCGTGGCAGGGGGCAGGTGGGGCCAACGTCCTGACTTTC
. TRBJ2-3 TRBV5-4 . CASSRDTDTQYF TGTGCCAGCAGCCGGGACACAGATACGCAGTATTTT
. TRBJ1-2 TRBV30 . CAWSVVGNGYTF TGTGCCTGGAGTGTTGTCGGGAATGGCTACACCTTC
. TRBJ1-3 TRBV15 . CATSRDAGDGNTIYF TGTGCCACCAGCAGAGACGCAGGGGATGGAAACACCATATATTTT
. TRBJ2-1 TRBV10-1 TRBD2 CASSIAGTYNEQFF TGCGCCAGCAGTATAGCGGGAACCTACAATGAGCAGTTCTTC
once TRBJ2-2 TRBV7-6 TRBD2 CASSLFGGGSNTGELFF TGTGCCAGCAGCTTATTCGGCGGGGGGTCGAACACCGGGGAGCTGTTTTTT
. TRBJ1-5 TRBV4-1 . CASSQIFNQPQHF TGCGCCAGCAGCCAGATTTTTAATCAGCCCCAGCATTTT
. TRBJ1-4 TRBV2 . CASSEAGPIGQLFF TGTGCCAGCAGTGAGGCGGGACCTATAGGGCAACTGTTTTTT
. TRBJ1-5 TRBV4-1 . CASSQVAGSNQPQHF TGCGCCAGCAGCCAAGTGGCCGGGTCGAATCAGCCCCAGCATTTT
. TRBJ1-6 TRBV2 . CASTLGFSPLHF TGTGCCAGCACCTTGGGGTTCTCACCCCTCCACTTT
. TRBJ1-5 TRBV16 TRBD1 CASSSTGGGNRPQHF TGTGCCAGCAGCTCCACAGGGGGGGGAAATCGGCCCCAGCATTTT
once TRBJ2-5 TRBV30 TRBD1 CAWTGTGRGGTQYF TGTGCCTGGACCGGGACAGGACGAGGAGGGACCCAGTACTTC
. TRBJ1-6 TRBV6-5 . CASSFRTALPLHF TGTGCCAGCAGTTTCCGGACAGCCCTACCCCTCCACTTT
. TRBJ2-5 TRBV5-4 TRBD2 CASSLEAGGIQETQYF TGTGCCAGCAGCTTGGAGGCGGGGGGGATTCAAGAGACCCAGTACTTC
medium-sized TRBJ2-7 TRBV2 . CASSTTGDEQYF TGTGCCAGCAGTACAACAGGAGACGAGCAGTACTTC
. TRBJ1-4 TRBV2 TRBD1 CASRGQGGTNEKLFF TGTGCCAGCAGGGGACAGGGAGGCACTAATGAAAAACTGTTTTTT
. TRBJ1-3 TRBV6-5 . CASTGGGNTIYF TGTGCCAGCACCGGGGGTGGGAACACCATATATTTT
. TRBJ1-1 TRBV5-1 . CASKRGYDTEAFF TGCGCCAGCAAGAGGGGATATGACACTGAAGCTTTCTTT
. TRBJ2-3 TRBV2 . CASGGRGYTDTQYF TGTGCCAGCGGGGGCCGGGGGTACACAGATACGCAGTATTTT
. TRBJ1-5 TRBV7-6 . CASSLNQGRDQPQHF TGTGCCAGCAGCCTCAACCAGGGTCGAGATCAGCCCCAGCATTTT
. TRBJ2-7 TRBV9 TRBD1 CASSPRTGETYEQYF TGTGCCAGCAGCCCCCGGACAGGGGAAACCTACGAGCAGTACTTC
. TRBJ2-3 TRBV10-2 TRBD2 CASSGLAADTQYF TGCGCCAGCTCTGGACTAGCGGCAGATACGCAGTATTTT
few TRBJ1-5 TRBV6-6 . CASSYVDSNQPQHF TGTGCCAGCAGTTACGTTGATAGCAATCAGCCCCAGCATTTT
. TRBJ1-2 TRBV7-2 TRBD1 CASSSQGPRMATTEHGYTF TGTGCCAGCAGCTCACAGGGGCCCCGCATGGCTACAACCGAACATGGCTACACCTTC
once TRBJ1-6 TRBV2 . CASSLGLNSPLHF TGTGCCAGCAGTCTAGGGTTGAATTCACCCCTCCACTTT
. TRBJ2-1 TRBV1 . CTSSHSAPGGLAGTEQFF TGCACCAGCAGCCATTCTGCCCCCGGGGGACTAGCTGGTACTGAGCAGTTCTTC
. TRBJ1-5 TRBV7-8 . CASSLEVAVGSNQPQHF TGTGCCAGCAGCTTAGAGGTGGCCGTGGGGAGCAATCAGCCCCAGCATTTT
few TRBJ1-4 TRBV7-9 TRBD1 CASSSGQGGQKLFF TGTGCCAGCAGCTCCGGACAGGGAGGGCAAAAACTGTTTTTT